The 25 T cell receptor beta chains reported below all come from one sample, sequenced in a study of blood T cell repertoires in COVID-19. Sequenced by immunoSEQ multiplex PCR; TCRdb stores in-frame clones only, minus some. The sample holds some 530,000 clones, 70% to 90% seen once. Sequencing input: peripheral blood. Receptors originate from a human donor in a cohort sampled during active COVID-19.

V gene TRBV6-1 combines with J gene TRBJ1-1, with TRBD1 identical over 8 bases. Trimming at V came to 5 bases and at J to 5 bases, leaving 10 bases not matched to a gene. The CDR3 runs 15 residues. Germline CDR1 reads MNHNS; CDR2 reads SASEGT. Here the CDR3 reads CASSLAQGARTEAFF. The CDR3 DNA reads TGTGCCAGCAGTTTGGCTCAGGGGGCGCGGACTGAAGCTTTCTTT.

The chain has TRBV5-1 and TRBJ1-4, with a tentative D call TRBD1 (5 bases). In germline, CDR1 is SGHRS, CDR2 YFSETQ. Trimming removed 2 bases from V and 8 bases from J, with 13 bases in between. The CDR3 is 14 amino acids. Written as DNA, the CDR3 is TGCGCCAGCAGCTTTCAGGGATCAGAAGAAAAACTGTTTTTT. Translating gives CASSFQGSEEKLFF. The variable domain in full, completed from reference TRBV5-1 and TRBJ1-4, reads KAGVTQTPRYLIKTRGQQVTLSCSPISGHRSVSWYQQTPGQGLQFLFEYFSETQRNKGNFPGRFSGRQFSNSRSEMNVSTLELGDSALYLCASSFQGSEEKLFFGSGTQLSVL.

This clone has only a few counts. This chain uses TRBV19 with TRBJ2-2; 8 positions agree with TRBD1. This CDR3 contains 15 residues. V dropped 3 bases and J dropped 3; count of bases not matched to a gene: 3. Looked up from germline, CDR1 is LNHDA and CDR2 is SQIVND (reference sequence). This CDR3 reads CASSIDRGYTGELFF. The CDR3, as DNA: TGTGCCAGTAGTATCGACAGGGGTTACACCGGGGAGCTGTTTTTT.

This chain connects TRBV30 to TRBJ1-6, with D possibly being TRBD1 (5 bases). The CDR3 runs 13 residues. Germline assignment: CDR1 GTSNPN and CDR2 SVGIG (reference sequence). Trimming cost V 6 bases and J 6 bases, with 12 bases left between them. The CDR3 here is CACRGLTNSPLHF. The CDR3 DNA reads TGTGCCTGCCGGGGACTGACTAATTCACCCCTCCACTTT.

This chain joins TRBV7-9 and TRBJ1-4; 8 bases agree with TRBD1. J lost 3 bases, V lost 7 bases, and 1 base had no gene match. The CDR3 has 13 amino acids. Germline V gene sequence: CDR1 SEHNR, CDR2 FQNEAQ (reference sequence). CDR3 nucleotide sequence: TGTGCCAGCACGGGACAGGCTAATGAAAAACTGTTTTTT. As protein: CASTGQANEKLFF.

The rearrangement joins TRBV7-9 to TRBJ1-1; TRBD1 agrees at 10 bases. The V gene end was trimmed by 5 bases and the J gene end by 7 bases; junction bases not matched to a gene: 10. The CDR3 covers 15 residues. Germline values: CDR1 SEHNR, CDR2 FQNEAQ (reference sequence). The CDR3 reads CASSTGGQGSGEAFF. The CDR3, as DNA: TGTGCCAGCAGCACAGGGGGACAGGGGTCTGGTGAAGCTTTCTTT.

J is TRBJ2-1 and V is TRBV25-1; D perhaps matches TRBD2 (6 bases). The germline V and J ends were trimmed by 3 bases and 10 bases, with 19 bases remaining between them. Germline V gene data show CDR1 as MGHDK and CDR2 as SYGVNS. The CDR3 loop spans 15 amino acids. The CDR3 sequence is CASSDTRRGLGEQFF. CDR3 nucleotides: TGTGCCAGCAGTGATACTAGGAGGGGACTTGGGGAGCAGTTCTTC.

The chain joins TRBV6-5 to TRBJ1-2, with 7 nucleotides matching TRBD1. Germline V gene data show CDR1 as MNHEY and CDR2 as SVGAGI. CDR3 length: 15 amino acids. V dropped 0 bases and J dropped 4; count of bases not matched to a gene: 5. CDR3 in amino acids: CASSYSGQKSYGYTF. CDR3 DNA: TGTGCCAGCAGTTACTCGGGACAGAAAAGCTATGGCTACACCTTC.

The chain links TRBV11-3 to TRBJ2-6, with D unresolved. V was cut by 4 bases and J by 4 bases, with 8 bases left in between. This CDR3 contains 14 residues. Germline V gene sequence: CDR1 SGHNT, CDR2 YENEEA. CDR3 protein: CASSYEYGANVLTF. In nucleotides, the CDR3 is TGTGCCAGCAGCTACGAGTACGGGGCCAACGTCCTGACTTTC.

The chain employs TRBV3-1 (or the pseudogene TRBV3-2) and TRBJ2-7; TRBD2 matches at 10 bases. Unmatched junction bases numbered 3, after V lost 4 bases and J lost 3 bases. The CDR3 length is 14 residues. The germline gives CDR1 LGHDT, CDR2 YNNKEL (reference sequence). The CDR3 nucleotides read TGTGCCAGCAGCCTCGCTAGCGGGAGCTACGAGCAGTACTTC. Translating gives CASSLASGSYEQYF.

The chain couples TRBV28 to TRBJ1-2; 7 bases match TRBD1. The V and J ends lost 5 bases and 3 bases, in that order; junction bases with no gene match: 3. The CDR3 extends over 13 amino acids. Germline V gene data show CDR1 as MDHEN and CDR2 as SYDVKM. The CDR3 DNA sequence: TGTGCCAGCAGTCAGGGGGTACACTATGGCTACACCTTC. Amino acid sequence: CASSQGVHYGYTF.

V and J are TRBV3-1 (or the pseudogene TRBV3-2) and TRBJ1-6, with D possibly matching TRBD1 (6 bases). The CDR3 extends over 16 amino acids. Between the trimmed V and J ends, which lost 8 bases and 2 bases, there was a span of 16 bases. Germline V lookup: CDR1 LGHDT, CDR2 YNNKEL (reference sequence). In DNA, the CDR3 is TGTGCCAGCTCCTATCGGACAGCAACCTATAATTCACCCCTCCACTTT. This codes for CASSYRTATYNSPLHF.

This clone has a count of ten or more. J is TRBJ2-2 and V is TRBV7-9; perhaps TRBD1 as D (6 bases). The CDR3 totals 19 residues. The germline V gene has CDR1 SEHNR and CDR2 FQNEAQ (reference sequence). The V end lost 1 base, the J end lost 6 bases, and 24 bases lay between the germline ends. The CDR3 DNA reads TGTGCCAGCAGCTTAGAAGGAGCACCTTCAGGGGTCCCGTCCGGGGAGCTGTTTTTT. Its translation is CASSLEGAPSGVPSGELFF.

This chain connects TRBV7-2 to TRBJ2-7; 8 bases line up with TRBD2. Germline loops: CDR1 SGHTA, CDR2 FQGNSA. The V gene end was trimmed by 3 bases and the J gene end by 4 bases; junction bases not matched to a gene: 8. This CDR3 is built from 15 residues. CDR3 sequence: CASSFSGMGGYEQYF. Here the CDR3 DNA reads TGTGCCAGCAGCTTTAGCGGGATGGGTGGGTACGAGCAGTACTTC. Filled out from reference TRBV7-2 and TRBJ2-7, the complete variable domain reads GAGVSQSPSNKVTEKGKDVELRCDPISGHTALYWYRQSLGQGLEFLIYFQGNSAPDKSGLPSDRFSAERTGGSVSTLTIQRTQQEDSAVYLCASSFSGMGGYEQYFGPGTRLTVT.

The chain's CDR3 is CASKSGTGFYEQYF. The CDR3 coding sequence is TGTGCCAGCAAGTCCGGGACAGGATTTTACGAGCAGTACTTC. This sequence joins TRBV28 and TRBJ2-7, with 8 bases fitting TRBD1. The germline CDR1 and CDR2 sequences are MDHEN and SYDVKM. J lost 4 bases, V lost 7 bases, and 9 bases had no gene match. The CDR3 is made up of 14 amino acids.

The chain carries TRBV19 and TRBJ2-1; D is uncertain. The germline V gene has CDR1 LNHDA and CDR2 SQIVND (reference sequence). The CDR3 totals 12 residues. V lost 9 bases and J lost 7, with 13 bases in between. Here the CDR3 reads CASRDAGNEQFF. Written as DNA, the CDR3 is TGTGCCAGCCGAGACGCCGGGAATGAGCAGTTCTTC.

A single count supports this clone. CDR3 amino acids: CASAGPSGANVLTF. The CDR3 DNA sequence: TGTGCCAGCGCGGGGCCCTCTGGGGCCAACGTCCTGACTTTC. This chain links TRBV7-2 with TRBJ2-6; TRBD2 is a possible D gene (6 bases). V was cut by 8 bases and J by 0 bases, with 8 bases left in between. The CDR3 runs to 14 residues. Germline assignment: CDR1 SGHTA and CDR2 FQGNSA.

J is TRBJ1-1 and V is TRBV5-6; tentatively, D is TRBD1 (6 bases). Germline-derived CDR1 and CDR2 are SGHDT and YYEEEE. The CDR3 totals 15 residues. V dropped 3 bases and J dropped 1 base, with 13 bases sitting between them. CDR3 in amino acids: CASSSNRDGNTEAFF. CDR3 DNA: TGTGCCAGCAGCTCCAACAGGGACGGGAACACTGAAGCTTTCTTT.

This chain connects TRBV27 to TRBJ2-2; D call uncertain. The CDR3 is 14 residues long. Germline V CDR1 and CDR2: MNHEY, SMNVEV (reference sequence). Trimming removed 4 bases at V and 0 bases at J, with 6 bases between. The CDR3 reads CASSWLANTGELFF. In DNA form, the CDR3 reads TGTGCCAGCAGTTGGCTCGCGAACACCGGGGAGCTGTTTTTT.

The V and J genes are TRBV5-1 and TRBJ2-3, with no clear D. The CDR3 runs 15 residues. V lost 5 bases, J lost 0 bases, and 13 bases lay in between. CDR1 and CDR2 from the germline V gene are SGHRS and YFSETQ. CDR3 DNA: TGCGCCAGCAGTCCCAGACTCGTAAGCACAGATACGCAGTATTTT. Protein product: CASSPRLVSTDTQYF.

The chain carries TRBV30 and TRBJ2-1; 7 bases map to TRBD2. From germline, CDR1 is GTSNPN and CDR2 SVGIG (reference sequence). The CDR3 loop spans 15 amino acids. Losses at the gene ends were 2 bases for V and 6 bases for J; bases not matched to a gene: 10. This CDR3 reads CAWSRAGVWGNEQFF. In DNA, the CDR3 is TGTGCCTGGAGTAGGGCGGGAGTGTGGGGCAATGAGCAGTTCTTC.

J is TRBJ2-3 and V is TRBV5-1; 14 bases fit TRBD2. The germline gives CDR1 SGHRS, CDR2 YFSETQ. V dropped 6 bases and J dropped 0; count of bases not matched to a gene: 6. This CDR3 spans 17 amino acids. The CDR3 DNA reads as TGCGCCAGCACCCTGGGACTAGCGGGGGACAGCACAGATACGCAGTATTTT. Its translation: CASTLGLAGDSTDTQYF.

V usage is TRBV7-8 and J usage is TRBJ2-7; D is ambiguous. This CDR3 comprises 12 residues. V lost 5 bases to trimming and J lost 2 bases, with 7 bases between them. Germline V gene sequence: CDR1 SGHVS, CDR2 FQNEAQ. The chain's CDR3 is CASSNTPYEQYF. The CDR3 DNA is TGTGCCAGCAGCAACACCCCCTACGAGCAGTACTTC. Full variable domain (rest looked up from reference TRBV7-8 and TRBJ2-7): GAGVSQSPRYKVAKRGQDVALRCDPISGHVSLFWYQQALGQGPEFLTYFQNEAQLDKSGLPSDRFFAERPEGSVSTLKIQRTQQEDSAVYLCASSNTPYEQYFGPGTRLTVT.

This chain uses TRBV7-8 with TRBJ2-7; D call uncertain. The V end was cut by 3 bases, the J end by 6 bases, with 12 bases between. The germline V gene has CDR1 SGHVS and CDR2 FQNEAQ. The CDR3 is 13 residues long. DNA of the CDR3: TGTGCCAGCAGCTTTAATCTGCGTTTCGAGCAGTACTTC. Translated: CASSFNLRFEQYF.

This clone occurred a few times. This sample also contains other DNA sequences that code for the same CDR3. The V and J genes are TRBV7-2 and TRBJ1-1; D not resolved. The V gene lost 3 bases and the J gene lost 1 base, with 6 bases spanning the gap. Germline V gene data show CDR1 as SGHTA and CDR2 as FQGNSA. CDR3 length: 13 residues. This chain's CDR3 is CASSFTENTEAFF. In nucleotides, the CDR3 is TGTGCCAGCAGCTTTACAGAGAACACTGAAGCTTTCTTT.